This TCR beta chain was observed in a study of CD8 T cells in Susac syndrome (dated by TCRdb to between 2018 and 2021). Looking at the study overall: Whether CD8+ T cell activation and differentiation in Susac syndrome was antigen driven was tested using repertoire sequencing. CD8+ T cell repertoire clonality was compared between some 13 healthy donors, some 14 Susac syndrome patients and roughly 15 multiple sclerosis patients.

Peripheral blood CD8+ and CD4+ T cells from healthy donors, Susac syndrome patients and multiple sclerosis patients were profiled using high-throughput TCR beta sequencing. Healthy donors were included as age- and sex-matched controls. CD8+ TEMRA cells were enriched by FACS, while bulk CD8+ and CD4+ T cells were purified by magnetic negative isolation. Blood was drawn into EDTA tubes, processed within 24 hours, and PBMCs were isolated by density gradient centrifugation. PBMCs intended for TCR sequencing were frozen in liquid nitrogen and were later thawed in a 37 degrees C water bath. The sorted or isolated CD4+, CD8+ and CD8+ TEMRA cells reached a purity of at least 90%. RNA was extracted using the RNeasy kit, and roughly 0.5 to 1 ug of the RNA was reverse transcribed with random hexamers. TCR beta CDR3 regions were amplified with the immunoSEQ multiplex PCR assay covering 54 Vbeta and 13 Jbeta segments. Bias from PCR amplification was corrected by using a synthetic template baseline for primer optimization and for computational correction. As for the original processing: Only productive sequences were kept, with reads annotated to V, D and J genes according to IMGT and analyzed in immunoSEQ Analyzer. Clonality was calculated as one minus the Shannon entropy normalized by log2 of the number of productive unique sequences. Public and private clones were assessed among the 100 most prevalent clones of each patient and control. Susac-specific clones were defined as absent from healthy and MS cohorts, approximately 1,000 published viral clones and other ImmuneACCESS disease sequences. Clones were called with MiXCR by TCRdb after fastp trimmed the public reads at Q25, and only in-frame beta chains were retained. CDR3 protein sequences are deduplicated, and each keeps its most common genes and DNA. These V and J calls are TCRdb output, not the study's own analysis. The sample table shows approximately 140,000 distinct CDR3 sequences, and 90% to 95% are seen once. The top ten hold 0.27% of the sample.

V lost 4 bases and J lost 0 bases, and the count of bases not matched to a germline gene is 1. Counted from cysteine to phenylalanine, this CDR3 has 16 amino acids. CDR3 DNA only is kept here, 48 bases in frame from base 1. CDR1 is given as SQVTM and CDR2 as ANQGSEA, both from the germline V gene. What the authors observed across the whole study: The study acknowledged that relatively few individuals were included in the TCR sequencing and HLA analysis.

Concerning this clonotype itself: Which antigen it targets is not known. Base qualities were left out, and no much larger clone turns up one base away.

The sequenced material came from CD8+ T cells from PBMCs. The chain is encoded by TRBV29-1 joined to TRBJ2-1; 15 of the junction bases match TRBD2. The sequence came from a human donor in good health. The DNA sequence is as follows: TGCAGCGTTGGGGGACTAGCGGGAGGCTCCTACAATGAGCAGTTCTTC. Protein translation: CSVGGLAGGSYNEQFF.